The clone carrying this TCR beta chain was found a few times. This entry belongs to a study of early T cells in non-severe SARS-CoV-2 infection. TCRdb analysed the 5' RACE reads with MiXCR anew, one entry per CDR3 protein. The sample contains about 90,000 distinct CDR3 sequences, approximately 12% of which appear only once. V trimming: 5 bases; J trimming: 5 bases; junction bases outside the gene matches: 7. The CDR3 length is 14 residues. Germline V gives CDR1 MDHEN, CDR2 SYDVKM. This TCR was recovered from an adult who was a healthcare worker with PCR-confirmed SARS-CoV-2 infection or an uninfected control (not recorded which). The sequenced sample was whole blood, obtained at baseline. The chain couples TRBV28 to TRBJ1-2; 8 bases map to TRBD1. The CDR3 reads CASSTQGARYGYTF. CDR3 DNA sequence: TGTGCCAGCAGTACGCAGGGGGCTCGGTATGGCTACACCTTC.